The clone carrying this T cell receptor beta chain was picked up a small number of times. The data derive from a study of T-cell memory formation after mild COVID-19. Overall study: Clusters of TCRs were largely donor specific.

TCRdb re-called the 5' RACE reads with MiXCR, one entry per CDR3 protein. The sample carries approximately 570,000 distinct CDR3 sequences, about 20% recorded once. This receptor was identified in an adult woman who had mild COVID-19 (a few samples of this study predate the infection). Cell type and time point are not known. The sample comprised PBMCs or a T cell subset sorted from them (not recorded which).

This CDR3 is CASSIGLAGGQGNEQFF. In DNA form, the CDR3 reads TGTGCCAGCAGCATAGGGCTAGCGGGGGGGCAAGGCAATGAGCAGTTCTTC. The chain uses TRBV7-6 and TRBJ2-1, with 12 positions matching TRBD2. The CDR3 is 17 amino acids. Trimming removed 5 bases from V and 6 bases from J; junction bases left unmatched: 11. Germline values: CDR1 SGHVS, CDR2 FNYEAQ.